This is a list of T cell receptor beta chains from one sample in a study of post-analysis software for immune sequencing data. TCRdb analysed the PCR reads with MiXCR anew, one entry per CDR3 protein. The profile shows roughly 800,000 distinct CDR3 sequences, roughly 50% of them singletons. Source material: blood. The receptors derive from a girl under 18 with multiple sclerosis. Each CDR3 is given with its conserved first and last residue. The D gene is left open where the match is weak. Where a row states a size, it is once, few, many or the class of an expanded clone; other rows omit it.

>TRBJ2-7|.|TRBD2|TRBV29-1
TGCAGCGTTGCAGAAGGGGTAGCGGGCGAGCAGTACTTC
CSVAEGVAGEQYF
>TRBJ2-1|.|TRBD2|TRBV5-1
TGCGCCAGCAGCTCATCAACTTCGCTAGCGGCTTACAATGAGCAGTTCTTC
CASSSSTSLAAYNEQFF
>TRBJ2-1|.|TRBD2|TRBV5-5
TGTGCCAGCAGCTTGGAACCTAGCGGGGCCAGTCTATACAATGAGCAGTTCTTC
CASSLEPSGASLYNEQFF
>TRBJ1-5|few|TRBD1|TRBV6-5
TGTGCCAGCAGTTACGACAGGGTAGAACAGCCCCAGCATTTT
CASSYDRVEQPQHF
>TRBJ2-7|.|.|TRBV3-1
TGTGCCAGCAGCCCCTCGACTACTTACTACGAGCAGTACTTC
CASSPSTTYYEQYF
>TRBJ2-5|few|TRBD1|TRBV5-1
TGCGCCAGCAGCTATGACAGGGGCGGAGAGACCCAGTACTTC
CASSYDRGGETQYF
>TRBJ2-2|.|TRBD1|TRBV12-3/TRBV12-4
TGTGCCAGCATGAAGGGACAGGGGGCCGGGGAGCTGTTTTTT
CASMKGQGAGELFF
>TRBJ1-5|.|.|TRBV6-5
TGTGCCAGCAGTTCCAGGAATCAGCCCCAGCATTTT
CASSSRNQPQHF
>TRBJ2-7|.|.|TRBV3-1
TGTGCCAGCAGCCATCTAGGGAGCGACGAGCAGTACTTC
CASSHLGSDEQYF
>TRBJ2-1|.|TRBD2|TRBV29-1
TGCAGCGTTGAAGATTCTAGCGGGAGGGGAGAGACCCAGTTCTTC
CSVEDSSGRGETQFF
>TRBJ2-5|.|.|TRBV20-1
TGCAGTGGCCTAGGACGGGTTCAAGAGACCCAGTACTTC
CSGLGRVQETQYF
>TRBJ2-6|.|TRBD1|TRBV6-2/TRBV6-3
TGTGCCAGCAGGTGGGACAGGGACGGGGCCAACGTCCTGACTTTC
CASRWDRDGANVLTF
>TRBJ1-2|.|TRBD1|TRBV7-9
TGTGCCAGCAGCAACCCCGTGACAGGGTTCAGTGGCTACACCTTC
CASSNPVTGFSGYTF
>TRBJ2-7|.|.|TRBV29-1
TGCAGCGTGAATACAGGGTCCTACGAGCAGTACTTC
CSVNTGSYEQYF
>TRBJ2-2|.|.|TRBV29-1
TGCAGCGCCGGACGGTTTTCCGGGGAGCTGTTTTTT
CSAGRFSGELFF
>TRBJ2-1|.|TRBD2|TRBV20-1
TGCAGTGCTAGAGTTCTAGCGGGCTACAATGGGCAGTTCTTC
CSARVLAGYNGQFF
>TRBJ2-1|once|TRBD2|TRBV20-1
TGCAGTGCCAGGTCCGGGACTAGCGGGGGGAGCTCCTACAATGAGCAGTTCTTC
CSARSGTSGGSSYNEQFF
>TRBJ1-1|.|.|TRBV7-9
TGTGCCAGCAGCTTGGTTGGGGGAGCGAACACTGAAGCTTTCTTT
CASSLVGGANTEAFF
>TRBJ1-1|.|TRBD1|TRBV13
TGTGCCAGCAGCTTAGAAAAGGGGGCGGATGAAGCTTTCTTT
CASSLEKGADEAFF
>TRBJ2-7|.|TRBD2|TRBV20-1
TGCAGTGCTAGACGGGCGGGGGGGCTGATACTTTACGAGCAGTACTTC
CSARRAGGLILYEQYF
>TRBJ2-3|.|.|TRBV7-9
TGTGCCAGCAGCTCCTTTAGGGCGGGACCCTTCACAGATACGCAGTATTTT
CASSSFRAGPFTDTQYF
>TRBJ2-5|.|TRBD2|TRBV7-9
TGTGCCAGCAGCTTAGCGCTGGGACTAGCGACCCACAAGCAGTACTTC
CASSLALGLATHKQYF
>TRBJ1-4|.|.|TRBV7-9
TGTGCCAGCAGCTTAGACAGATTGTTTGGAAAACTGTTTTTT
CASSLDRLFGKLFF
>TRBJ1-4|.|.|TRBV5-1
TGCGCCAGCAGCTTGGACCCAGGGGACGAAAAACTGTTTTTT
CASSLDPGDEKLFF
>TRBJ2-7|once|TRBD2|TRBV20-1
TGCAGTGCTAGAGCGGACGCGGGGAGGGTGTTGTACTTC
CSARADAGRVLYF
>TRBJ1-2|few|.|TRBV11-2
TGTGCCAGCAGCTTAAGCAGGACTTTCTATGGCTACACCTTC
CASSLSRTFYGYTF
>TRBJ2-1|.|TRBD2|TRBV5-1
TGCGCCAGCAGCTTAGCTCGGGGACTAGCGGGAGGGTACAATGAGCAGTTCTTC
CASSLARGLAGGYNEQFF
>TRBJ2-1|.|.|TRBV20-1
TGCAGTGCTAGAGATAGACTTGCCCCCTACAATGAGCAGTTCTTC
CSARDRLAPYNEQFF
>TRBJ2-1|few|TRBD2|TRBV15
TGTGCCACCAGCAGAGCCTGGATAGCGGGATATAGTCACAATGAGCAGTTCTTC
CATSRAWIAGYSHNEQFF
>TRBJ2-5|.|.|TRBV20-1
TGCAGTGCCGCGGCGGAGGTTCAAGAGACCCAGTACTTC
CSAAAEVQETQYF
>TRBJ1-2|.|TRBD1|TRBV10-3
TGTGCCATCAGTGAGGGACAGGGGACGGGCTATGGCTACACCTTC
CAISEGQGTGYGYTF
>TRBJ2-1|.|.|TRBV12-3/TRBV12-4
TGTGCCAGCAGTTTAGTGGGGGTGGAGGAGCAGTTCTTC
CASSLVGVEEQFF
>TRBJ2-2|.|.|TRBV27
TGTGCCAGCAGTTTTTGGGTCCCCGGGGAGCTGTTTTTT
CASSFWVPGELFF